The present T cell receptor beta chain was sequenced within a study of Graves' ophthalmopathy and Graves' hyperthyroidism. The trim removed 6 bases at V and 7 bases at J, leaving 4 bases unmatched. This CDR3 contains 12 residues. Germline values: CDR1 MNHNS, CDR2 SASEGT. This clonotype was seen at least ten times. As yet, its antigen is unknown. Whole-study findings and limits: The model's ophthalmopathy progression predictions had approximately 65% sensitivity and 72.22% specificity.

Investigators amplified TCR beta CDR3 regions from RNA transcripts. HTBI primers served in a first-round RT-PCR, which a second-round multiplex PCR followed. MiXCR, applied by TCRdb to the multiplex PCR reads, yields one record per CDR3 protein. The sample lists about 620,000 distinct CDR3 sequences; 22% were seen once. The authors defined stable hyperthyroidism as no ophthalmopathy within 18 months of follow-up. Hyperthyroidism was new, under 2 months, in patients aged 18 to 65. Diagnosis used clinical symptoms, serum thyroxine, TRAb, thyroid ultrasound and orbital computed tomography. The sample consisted of peripheral blood. This TCR derives from a woman younger than 35 with stable Graves' hyperthyroidism. Some clones in this sample may be carry-over from other donors' samples. The chain recombines TRBV6-1 with TRBJ2-7; 9 nucleotides match TRBD1. In DNA, the CDR3 is TGTGCCAGCAGGGGACAGGGCAGTGAGCAGTACTTC. Its protein product is CASRGQGSEQYF.